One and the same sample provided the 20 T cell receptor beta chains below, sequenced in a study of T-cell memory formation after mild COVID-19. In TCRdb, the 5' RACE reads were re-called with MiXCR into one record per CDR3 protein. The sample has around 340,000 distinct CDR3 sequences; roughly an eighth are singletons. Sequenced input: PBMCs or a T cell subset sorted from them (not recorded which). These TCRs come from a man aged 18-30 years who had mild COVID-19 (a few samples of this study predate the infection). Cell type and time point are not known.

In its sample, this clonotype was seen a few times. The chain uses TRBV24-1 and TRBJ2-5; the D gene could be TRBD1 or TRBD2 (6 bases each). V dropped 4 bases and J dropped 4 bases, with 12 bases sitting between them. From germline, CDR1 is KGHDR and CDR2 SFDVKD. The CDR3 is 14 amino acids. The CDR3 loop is CATSDAQGGETQYF. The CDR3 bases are TGTGCCACCAGTGACGCACAGGGAGGAGAGACCCAGTACTTC.

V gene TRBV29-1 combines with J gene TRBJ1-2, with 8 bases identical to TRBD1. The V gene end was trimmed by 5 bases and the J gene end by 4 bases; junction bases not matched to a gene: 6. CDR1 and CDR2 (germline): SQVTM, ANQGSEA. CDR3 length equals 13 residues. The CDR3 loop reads CSVTGGLVYGYTF. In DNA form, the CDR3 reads TGCAGCGTTACAGGGGGTCTCGTCTATGGCTACACCTTC.

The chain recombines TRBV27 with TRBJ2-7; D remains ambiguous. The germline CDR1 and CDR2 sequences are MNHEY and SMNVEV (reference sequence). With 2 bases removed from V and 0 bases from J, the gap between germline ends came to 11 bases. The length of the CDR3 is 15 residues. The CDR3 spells CASSLAFGPSYEQYF. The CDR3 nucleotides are TGTGCCAGCAGTTTAGCTTTCGGACCCTCCTACGAGCAGTACTTC.

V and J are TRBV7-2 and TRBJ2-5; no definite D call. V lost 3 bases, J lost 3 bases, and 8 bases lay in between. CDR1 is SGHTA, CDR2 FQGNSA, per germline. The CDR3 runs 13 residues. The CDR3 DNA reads TGTGCCAGCAGCTTGATGGTAAAAGAGACCCAGTACTTC. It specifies CASSLMVKETQYF.

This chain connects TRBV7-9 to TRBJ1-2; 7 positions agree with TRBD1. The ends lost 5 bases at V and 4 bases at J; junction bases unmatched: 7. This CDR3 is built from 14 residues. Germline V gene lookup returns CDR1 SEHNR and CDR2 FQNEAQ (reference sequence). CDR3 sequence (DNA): TGTGCCAGCAGCCATGGACAGGACGCCTATGGCTACACCTTC. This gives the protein CASSHGQDAYGYTF.

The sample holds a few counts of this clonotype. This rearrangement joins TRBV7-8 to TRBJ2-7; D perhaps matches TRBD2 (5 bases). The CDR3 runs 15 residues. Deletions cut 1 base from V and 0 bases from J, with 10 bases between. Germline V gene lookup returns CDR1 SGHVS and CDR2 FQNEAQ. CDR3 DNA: TGTGCCAGCAGCTTAGAGCTAAGCGGCTCCTACGAGCAGTACTTC. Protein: CASSLELSGSYEQYF.

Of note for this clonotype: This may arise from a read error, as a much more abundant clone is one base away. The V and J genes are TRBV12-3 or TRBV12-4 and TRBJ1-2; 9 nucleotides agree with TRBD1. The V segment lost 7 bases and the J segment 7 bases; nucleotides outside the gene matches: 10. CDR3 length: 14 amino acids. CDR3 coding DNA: TGTGCCAGCATGTCCCTCGGGACAGGGTTTGGCTACACCTTC. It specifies CASMSLGTGFGYTF.

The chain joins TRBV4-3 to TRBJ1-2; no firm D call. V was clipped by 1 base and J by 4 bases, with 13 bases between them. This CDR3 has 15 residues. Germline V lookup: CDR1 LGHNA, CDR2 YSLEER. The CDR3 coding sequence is TGCGCCAGCAGCCAAGTACGCGGGGTGGGCTATGGCTACACCTTC. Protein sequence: CASSQVRGVGYGYTF.

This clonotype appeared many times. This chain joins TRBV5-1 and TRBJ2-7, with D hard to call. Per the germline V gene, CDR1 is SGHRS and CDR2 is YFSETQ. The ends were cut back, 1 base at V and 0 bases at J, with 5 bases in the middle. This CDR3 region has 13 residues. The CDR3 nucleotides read TGCGCCAGCAGCTTGTGGCACTCCTACGAGCAGTACTTC. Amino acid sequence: CASSLWHSYEQYF.

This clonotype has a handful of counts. CDR3 nucleotide sequence: TGTGCCAGCAGCCAAGAGGGGACAGGGGTCCCAGTTTGGCTGGACAATGAGCAGTTCTTC. This gives the protein CASSQEGTGVPVWLDNEQFF. The chain is built from TRBV3-1 and TRBJ2-1; TRBD1 aligns across 10 bases. Per the germline V gene, CDR1 is LGHDT and CDR2 is YNNKEL (reference sequence). The CDR3 covers 20 residues. V lost 0 bases, J lost 5 bases, and 16 bases stayed unmatched.

Here the CDR3 DNA reads TGTGCCAGCAGTACAGGGATGGGTGGGGCAGATACGCAGTATTTT. This translates into CASSTGMGGADTQYF. This chain joins TRBV6-1 and TRBJ2-3; tentative D call: TRBD1 (6 bases). The CDR3 contains 15 residues. Germline CDR1 is MNHNS and CDR2 is SASEGT. The V end lost 5 bases, the J end lost 4 bases, and 16 bases lay between the germline ends.

CDR3 region: CASTPQGLGSNQPQHF. The CDR3 DNA is TGTGCCAGCACTCCGCAGGGGCTGGGTAGCAATCAGCCCCAGCATTTT. The chain uses TRBV28 and TRBJ1-5, with D tentatively TRBD1 (6 bases). Germline values: CDR1 MDHEN, CDR2 SYDVKM. The CDR3 is 16 residues long. V was shortened by 7 bases and J by 0 bases, with 16 bases between the two germline ends.

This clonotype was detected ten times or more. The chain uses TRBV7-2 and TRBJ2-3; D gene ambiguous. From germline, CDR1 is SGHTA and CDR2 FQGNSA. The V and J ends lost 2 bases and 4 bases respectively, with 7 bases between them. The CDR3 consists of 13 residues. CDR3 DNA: TGTGCCAGCAGCTTATCACCAGCAGATACGCAGTATTTT. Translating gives CASSLSPADTQYF.

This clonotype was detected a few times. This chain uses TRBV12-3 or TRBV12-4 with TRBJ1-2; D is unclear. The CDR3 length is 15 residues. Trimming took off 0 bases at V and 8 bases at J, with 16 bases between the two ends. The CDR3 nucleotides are TGTGCCAGCAGTTTAGCGGAGGGAGGGCTAGACGGCTACACCTTC. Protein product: CASSLAEGGLDGYTF.

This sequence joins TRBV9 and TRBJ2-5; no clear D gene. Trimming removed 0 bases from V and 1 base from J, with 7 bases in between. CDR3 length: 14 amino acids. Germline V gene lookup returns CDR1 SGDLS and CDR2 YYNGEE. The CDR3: CASSVGRSQETQYF. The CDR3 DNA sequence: TGTGCCAGCAGCGTAGGACGGAGCCAAGAGACCCAGTACTTC. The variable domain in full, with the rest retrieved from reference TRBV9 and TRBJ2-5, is DSGVTQTPKHLITATGQRVTLRCSPRSGDLSVYWYQQSLDQGLQFLIQYYNGEERAKGNILERFSAQQFPDLHSELNLSSLELGDSALYFCASSVGRSQETQYFGPGTRLLVL.

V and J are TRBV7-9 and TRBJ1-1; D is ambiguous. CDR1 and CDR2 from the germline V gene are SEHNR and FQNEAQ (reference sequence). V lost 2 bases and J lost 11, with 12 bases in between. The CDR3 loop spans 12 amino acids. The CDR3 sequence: CASSLPGPGAFF. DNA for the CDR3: TGTGCCAGCAGCTTACCCGGCCCTGGTGCTTTCTTT.

CDR3 protein: CSAGQGARETQYF. CDR3 nucleotides: TGCAGTGCTGGACAGGGGGCTAGGGAGACCCAGTACTTC. This sequence joins TRBV20-1 and TRBJ2-5; 11 bases line up with TRBD1. With 5 bases clipped from V and 5 bases from J, the junction kept 4 bases outside the gene matches. CDR1 is DFQATT, CDR2 SNEGSKA, per germline (reference sequence). This CDR3 region has 13 residues.

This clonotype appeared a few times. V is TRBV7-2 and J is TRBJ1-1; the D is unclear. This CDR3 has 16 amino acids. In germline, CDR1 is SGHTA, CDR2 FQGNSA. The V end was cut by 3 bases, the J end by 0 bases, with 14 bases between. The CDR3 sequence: CASSFFSSIMNTEAFF. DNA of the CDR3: TGTGCCAGCAGCTTCTTTTCGTCCATCATGAACACTGAAGCTTTCTTT. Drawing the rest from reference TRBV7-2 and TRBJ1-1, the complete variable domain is GAGVSQSPSNKVTEKGKDVELRCDPISGHTALYWYRQSLGQGLEFLIYFQGNSAPDKSGLPSDRFSAERTGGSVSTLTIQRTQQEDSAVYLCASSFFSSIMNTEAFFGQGTRLTVV.

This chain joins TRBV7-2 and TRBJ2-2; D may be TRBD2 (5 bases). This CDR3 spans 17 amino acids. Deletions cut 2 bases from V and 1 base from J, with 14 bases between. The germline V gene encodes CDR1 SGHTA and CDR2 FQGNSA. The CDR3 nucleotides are TGTGCCAGCAGCTTAACACGCGGGCAGTTGAACACCGGGGAGCTGTTTTTT. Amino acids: CASSLTRGQLNTGELFF.

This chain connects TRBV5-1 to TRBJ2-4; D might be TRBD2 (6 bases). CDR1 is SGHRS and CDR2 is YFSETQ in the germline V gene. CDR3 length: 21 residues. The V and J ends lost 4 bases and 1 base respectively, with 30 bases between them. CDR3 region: CASSVGPGGVAITVAKNIQYF. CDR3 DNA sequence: TGCGCCAGCAGCGTAGGACCTGGAGGGGTGGCTATCACTGTCGCCAAAAACATTCAGTACTTC.